A selection of T cell receptor beta chains follows, all from one sample in a study of blood T cell repertoires in COVID-19. The protocol was immunoSEQ multiplex PCR, while the TCRdb copy is restricted to in-frame clones and leaves out a portion. The profile shows approximately 280,000 clones, 86% of them singletons. Sequencing used peripheral blood. The receptors derive from a woman aged 30 to 39 who had recovered from COVID-19. CDR3s include the opening cysteine and the closing phenylalanine or tryptophan. Each record gives: clone size, V gene, D gene, J gene, CDR3 DNA, CDR3 protein. A D gene is named only where the DNA matches it firmly. Expanded clones get a size class; other rows say once, few or many, or leave the size out.

.	TRBV7-8	TRBD1	TRBJ2-1	TGTGCCAGCAGCTTAGGGACAGGGGCTTTCCACAATGAGCAGTTCTTC	CASSLGTGAFHNEQFF
few	TRBV2	.	TRBJ2-7	TGTGCCAGCAGATACGGACAGTTGATCACCTACGAGCAGTACTTC	CASRYGQLITYEQYF
.	TRBV4-2	.	TRBJ2-7	TGTGCCAGCAGCCAAGAAATTTCGTTTGGCGGTTACTACGAGCAGTACTTC	CASSQEISFGGYYEQYF
.	TRBV5-4	.	TRBJ2-2	TGTGCCAGCAGCCGAGGTGGGGGCGAAACCGGGGAGCTGTTTTTT	CASSRGGGETGELFF
.	TRBV30	TRBD1	TRBJ1-4	TGTGCCTGGAGCCCTTCGACAGGGTTTGATGAAAAACTGTTTTTT	CAWSPSTGFDEKLFF
.	TRBV25-1	.	TRBJ1-6	TGTGCCAGCAGTGAATGGGCACAGAATTCACCCCTCCACTTT	CASSEWAQNSPLHF
.	TRBV3-1/TRBV3-2	TRBD2	TRBJ2-3	TGTGCCAGCAGCCAAGAATTGGCTAGCGGGGGGTTCTCAGATACGCAGTATTTT	CASSQELASGGFSDTQYF
few	TRBV5-1	TRBD2	TRBJ2-5	TGCGCCAGCAGCTTGGCCGCGGGGGACGAGACCCAGTACTTC	CASSLAAGDETQYF
.	TRBV3-1/TRBV3-2	TRBD1	TRBJ1-4	TGTGCCAGCAGCCAAGACCTCCCGACAGGGAATGAAAAACTGTTTTTT	CASSQDLPTGNEKLFF
.	TRBV11-3	TRBD2	TRBJ2-5	TGTGCCAGCAGCTCGAAGCGGGAGGGATACCAAGAGACCCAGTACTTC	CASSSKREGYQETQYF
.	TRBV10-1	TRBD1	TRBJ1-5	TGCGCCAGCAGTGACGGACAGGGGGATCAGCCCCAGCATTTT	CASSDGQGDQPQHF
once	TRBV5-5	TRBD1	TRBJ2-5	TGTGCCAGCAGCGGACCCGGGACAGGGGTTTCCAGGGGAGAGACCCAGTACTTC	CASSGPGTGVSRGETQYF
.	TRBV2	TRBD1	TRBJ1-5	TGTGCCAGCGCTTGGGACAGAAATCAGCCCCAGCATTTT	CASAWDRNQPQHF
.	TRBV6-1	.	TRBJ2-6	TGTGCCAGCAGTGAACCCCGGAGAGGATCCCGCTCTGGGGCCAACGTCCTGACTTTC	CASSEPRRGSRSGANVLTF
.	TRBV27	.	TRBJ1-1	TGTGCCAGCAGTCCCTATCCGACAGTGAACACTGAAGCTTTCTTT	CASSPYPTVNTEAFF
once	TRBV4-3	.	TRBJ2-6	TGCGCCAGTACCTACGCCGGCTCTGGGGCCAACGTCCTGACTTTC	CASTYAGSGANVLTF
.	TRBV28	.	TRBJ2-7	TGTGCCAGCAGTCGCTCCCGACGGGAATCCTACGAGCAGTACTTC	CASSRSRRESYEQYF
.	TRBV15	.	TRBJ1-5	TGTGCCACCAGCAGAGATCCCATCCAGGGACCCCAGCATTTT	CATSRDPIQGPQHF
.	TRBV10-2	TRBD2	TRBJ2-2	TGCGCCAGCCGGATTCTAGCGGGGGATACCACCGGGGAGCTGTTTTTT	CASRILAGDTTGELFF
.	TRBV7-2	TRBD2	TRBJ2-1	TGTGCCAGCAGCGCTAGCGGGAGTTCCTACAATGAGCAGTTCTTC	CASSASGSSYNEQFF
.	TRBV5-4	.	TRBJ2-7	TGTGCCAGCAGCTTGGTTGGGCCGTTAAGCCCCTACGAGCAGTACTTC	CASSLVGPLSPYEQYF
once	TRBV19	TRBD1	TRBJ1-1	TGTGCCAGTAGTATCAGCCAGGGGGCTGGCACTGAAGCTTTCTTT	CASSISQGAGTEAFF
.	TRBV10-3	.	TRBJ2-5	TGTGCCATCAGTGGCTCTAGCGCCAAAGAGACCCAGTACTTC	CAISGSSAKETQYF
.	TRBV29-1	.	TRBJ2-2	TGCAGCGTTGAACCTAGCGTAAACACCGGGGAGCTGTTTTTT	CSVEPSVNTGELFF
.	TRBV7-6	.	TRBJ2-7	TGTGCCAGCAGCTTAGAGGGAGCTAGCTCCTACGAGCAGTACTTC	CASSLEGASSYEQYF
.	TRBV10-3	.	TRBJ1-1	TGTGCCATCAGTGAGTCGGGGGCCAGGGGCAGTTCCACTGAAGCTTTCTTT	CAISESGARGSSTEAFF
.	TRBV24-1	TRBD1	TRBJ2-1	TGTGCCACCAGTGAGATGACAGGGGGCTCCTACAATGAGCAGTTCTTC	CATSEMTGGSYNEQFF
.	TRBV19	.	TRBJ2-7	TGTGCCAGTAGGCATGGGGCAGGGATGTACGAGCAGTACTTC	CASRHGAGMYEQYF
.	TRBV19	.	TRBJ1-2	TGTGCCAGTAATAGAGGGATTGACTATGGCTACACCTTC	CASNRGIDYGYTF
.	TRBV7-2	TRBD1	TRBJ1-6	TGTGCCAGCAGCTATTCTCCCGGGACAGGGGGCTATAATTCACCCCTCCACTTT	CASSYSPGTGGYNSPLHF
.	TRBV7-2	TRBD1	TRBJ1-1	TGTGCCAGCAGCTTAGGAGGGACAGGGGGCACTGAAGCTTTCTTT	CASSLGGTGGTEAFF
.	TRBV5-1	TRBD1	TRBJ1-2	TGCGCCAGCAGCGGGGGACAGGGGAACAGTGGCTACACCTTC	CASSGGQGNSGYTF
.	TRBV6-2/TRBV6-3	.	TRBJ2-7	TGTACCAGCAGCAACAGGGGAGGCCCATACGAGCAGTACTTC	CTSSNRGGPYEQYF